What follows is one T cell receptor (beta chain) and its context. Sequencing used immunoSEQ multiplex PCR; TCRdb keeps in-frame clones, though not all of them. The repertoire includes about 960,000 clones, around three quarters of them detected once, and approximately 1.5% sits in the top ten. This CDR3 is built from 14 residues. V lost 5 bases, J lost 0 bases, and 8 bases lay in between. Germline V gene sequence: CDR1 SGHRS, CDR2 YFSETQ. The data belong to a study of shared clonotypes between healthy human individuals. Sequencing input: memory CD4+ T cells sorted from blood. As for subset: CD45RA-negative fraction. This chain uses TRBV5-1 with TRBJ1-4, with D perhaps matching TRBD1 (5 bases). The receptor's source is a man aged 18 to 30 in good health. CDR3 coding DNA: TGCGCCAGCAGACAGGTTCCAACTAATGAAAAACTGTTTTTT. As protein: CASRQVPTNEKLFF.